The clone carrying this TCR beta chain was detected once. Its matching antigen is unknown. The sort gate was single viable CD3+CD4+CD8-CD45RO+ cells for memory CD4+ T cells. Serum IgG to CMV pp150, pp28, p38 and p52 defined serostatus. Germline V gene sequence: CDR1 ENHRY, CDR2 SYGVKD. The ends were cut back, 11 bases at V and 7 bases at J, with 11 bases in the middle. The CDR3 consists of 11 residues. Authors' analysis steps: Out-of-frame sequences were removed, leaving 2 million to 2.5 million distinct TCRbeta sequences. Clones were read by immunoSEQ multiplex PCR, and TCRdb kept only the in-frame ones, dropping some. V, J and clone size derive from that table, while D and trimming were established from the DNA sequence. The sample includes under 55,000 clones, just under 80% seen only once; the top ten take 0.67%. This sample was included in a study of memory CD4+ T cells and cytomegalovirus serostatus. Study summary: Healthy Belgian adult donors included several CMV-positive and 24 CMV-negative people.

Study-wide results and caveats: CD4+ memory repertoires contained about two fifths of the roughly 160 reported CMV TCRbeta sequences.

J is TRBJ2-2 and V is TRBV10-3; the D is unclear. Sequenced: memory CD4+ T cells from blood. The TCR comes from an adult in good health and CMV-seronegative. The CDR3 DNA sequence: TGTGCCTCAAAGGACGTCGGGGAGCTGTTTTTT. Residues: CASKDVGELFF.